This T cell receptor beta chain was found in a study of blood T cell repertoires in COVID-19 (dated by TCRdb to the early 2020s). About the investigation overall: Samples covering the acute and convalescent phases of COVID-19 were provided by collaborators in the United States, Italy and Spain. The material from the prospective study consisted of cDNA or gDNA derived from T cells, B-cell-depleted T cells, or PBMCs. The dataset comprised deeply sampled blood TCRbeta repertoires from subjects exposed to, actively infected with, or recovered from COVID-19. The repertoires were released in a freely available public database meant as a resource for research on the immune response to SARS-CoV-2. The samples were drawn from the first 160 participants of the ongoing ImmuneRACE study and from some 1,300 subjects provided by 6 global collaborators. A de-identified subject ID, COVID-19 status, age in years and sex were almost always included in the sample metadata. Where HLA class I and class II types were available, the types were taken from metadata supplied by the sample provider, not from assay-based typing.

The V end gives up 5 bases and the J end 6 bases, leaving 8 bases in the junction not matched to a gene. In the germline V gene (reference sequence), CDR1 corresponds to SEHNR and CDR2 to FQNEAQ. The CDR3 measures 14 amino acids from cysteine to phenylalanine. Only the CDR3 portion is preserved as DNA: 42 bases, with reading frame beginning at the first base. With regard to this clone: No cognate antigen has been identified for it. Per-base quality was not reported, and no clone a single base away is much larger than it.

TCRbeta CDR3 regions were amplified from genomic DNA by means of the immunoSEQ Assay, a bias-controlled multiplex PCR. Turning to the authors' computational methods: The number of nucleated cells in each sample was estimated by amplification of reference gene primers within the assay. Sequence reads were collapsed and filtered to measure the absolute abundance of every unique TCRbeta CDR3 rearrangement. For each sample, productive Simpson clonality was calculated by taking the square root of Simpson's diversity index across productive rearrangements. TCRdb took over this immuneACCESS table, retaining in-frame rearrangements with V and J assigned. Such tables are incomplete; in checked studies, under half of the missing clones stem from an unresolved V gene, and the remainder is unexplained. V, J and clone size are taken as reported in that table, and D and trimming were inferred from the DNA itself. Recorded for this sample are 240,000 or so clones; roughly 88% of them occurred a single time. The biggest ten clones account for around 1.9% of the sample.

General findings and caveats noted by the study authors: Clinical and demographic metadata were provided uncurated, with the amount varying by source and participant.

In the prospective study, participants were about 18 to 100 years old, resided in approximately 22 geographic areas of the United States, and were enrolled through a virtual design. In the prospective study, cohorts were assigned on the basis of participant-reported clinical history obtained from a screening survey and a study questionnaire. Recovered participants in ImmuneRACE Cohort 3 were defined as having two consecutive negative NP/OP PCR tests, clearance from a healthcare professional, or resolution of symptoms. Mobile phlebotomists in the prospective study collected whole blood, serum and a nasopharyngeal or oropharyngeal swab from every participant. Prospective study participants could optionally give additional blood draws and questionnaires over an approximately two-month period. Blood samples from the prospective study were shipped frozen or at room temperature prior to DNA extraction.

The receptor was isolated from a woman between 45 and 60 years old who had recovered from COVID-19. The sequencing input was PBMCs or T cells enriched from blood (not recorded which). The V and J genes are TRBV7-9 and TRBJ2-3, with 7 bases matching TRBD2. The DNA is TGTGCCAGCAGCCAAACTAGCGTCTCGGATACGCAGTATTTT. It is translated as CASSQTSVSDTQYF.